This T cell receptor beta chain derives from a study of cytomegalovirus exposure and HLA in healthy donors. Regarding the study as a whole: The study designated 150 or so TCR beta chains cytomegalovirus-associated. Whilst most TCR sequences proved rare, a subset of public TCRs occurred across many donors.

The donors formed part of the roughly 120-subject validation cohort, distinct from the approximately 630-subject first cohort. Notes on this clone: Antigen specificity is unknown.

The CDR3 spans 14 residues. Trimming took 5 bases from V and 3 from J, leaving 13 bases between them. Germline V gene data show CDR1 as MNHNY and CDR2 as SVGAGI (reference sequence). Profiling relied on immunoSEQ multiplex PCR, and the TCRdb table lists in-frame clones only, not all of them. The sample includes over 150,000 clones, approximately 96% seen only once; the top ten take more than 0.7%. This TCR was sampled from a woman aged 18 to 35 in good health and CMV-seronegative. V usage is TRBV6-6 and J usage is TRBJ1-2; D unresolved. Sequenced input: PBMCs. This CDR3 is CASSPRIPDYGYTF. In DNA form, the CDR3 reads TGTGCCAGCAGTCCCAGGATTCCCGACTATGGCTACACCTTC.